Reported below is one T cell receptor (beta chain). These data originate in a study of blood T cell repertoires in COVID-19. Whole-study context: The United States, Italy and Spain provided the acute and convalescent COVID-19 samples.

The CDR3 has 15 residues. Germline assignment: CDR1 SGHTA and CDR2 FQGNSA. V shed 6 bases, J shed 5 bases, and the junction held 7 bases outside the gene matches. Data came from immunoSEQ multiplex PCR; TCRdb stores just in-frame clones and leaves some out. This sample has around 200,000 clones; 80% to 90% occur once, and the top ten carry less than 25%. The sample consisted of peripheral blood. The receptor was isolated from a man aged 70 or older with active or convalescent COVID-19. This chain joins TRBV7-2 and TRBJ2-2, with TRBD2 identical over 9 bases. This CDR3 reads CASSQRGVRTGELFF. The CDR3 DNA follows: TGTGCCAGCAGTCAGCGGGGGGTTCGGACCGGGGAGCTGTTTTTT.